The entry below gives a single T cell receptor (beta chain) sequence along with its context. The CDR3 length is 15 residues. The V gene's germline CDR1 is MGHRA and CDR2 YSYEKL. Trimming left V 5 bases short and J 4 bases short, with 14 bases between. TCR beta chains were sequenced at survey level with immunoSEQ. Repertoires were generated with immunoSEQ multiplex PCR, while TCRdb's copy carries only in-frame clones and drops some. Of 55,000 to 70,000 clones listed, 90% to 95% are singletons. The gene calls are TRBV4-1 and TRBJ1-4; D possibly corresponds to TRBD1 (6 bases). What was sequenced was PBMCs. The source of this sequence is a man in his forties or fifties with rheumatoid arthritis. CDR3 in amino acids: CASSGRDTFNEKLFF. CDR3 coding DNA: TGCGCCAGCAGCGGCCGGGACACCTTTAATGAAAAACTGTTTTTT.